This TCR beta chain is from a study of blood T cell repertoires in COVID-19. Clones were sequenced by immunoSEQ multiplex PCR, and TCRdb holds only the in-frame ones, with some missing. The sample lists about 140,000 clones; 87% were seen once. This clone appeared a single time. The CDR3 has 14 amino acids. From germline, CDR1 is SGHRS and CDR2 YFSETQ. The V and J ends lost 3 bases and 3 bases respectively, with 13 bases between them. The chain employs TRBV5-1 and TRBJ2-7, with TRBD1 as a possible D gene (5 bases). The receptor was derived from a human donor in a cohort sampled during active COVID-19. The sample was peripheral blood. The DNA for the CDR3 is TGCGCCAGCAGCTACGACAGTACCAACTACGAGCAGTACTTC. It encodes CASSYDSTNYEQYF.